This TCR beta chain appears in the sequencing data of a study of blood T cell repertoires in COVID-19. Overall study: Samples taken during acute and convalescent COVID-19 were collected in the United States, Italy and Spain. PBMCs, B-cell-depleted T cells, or T cells were the source of the cDNA or gDNA that made up the material.

Profiled with immunoSEQ multiplex PCR; TCRdb holds only in-frame clones, not every one. The sample has tens of thousands of clones; around 90% are singletons. CDR3 length: 19 residues. The V segment lost 7 bases and the J segment 5 bases; nucleotides outside the gene matches: 28. CDR1 and CDR2 (germline): SQVTM, ANQGSEA. The chain recombines TRBV29-1 with TRBJ2-7; 8 nucleotides line up with TRBD1. The material sequenced was peripheral blood. This clonotype originated in a human donor in a cohort sampled during active COVID-19. CDR3 in amino acids: CSARGVGTGLSPLLNEQYF. In DNA, the CDR3 is TGCAGCGCTCGAGGAGTCGGGACAGGTCTTTCCCCTCTCCTAAACGAGCAGTACTTC.